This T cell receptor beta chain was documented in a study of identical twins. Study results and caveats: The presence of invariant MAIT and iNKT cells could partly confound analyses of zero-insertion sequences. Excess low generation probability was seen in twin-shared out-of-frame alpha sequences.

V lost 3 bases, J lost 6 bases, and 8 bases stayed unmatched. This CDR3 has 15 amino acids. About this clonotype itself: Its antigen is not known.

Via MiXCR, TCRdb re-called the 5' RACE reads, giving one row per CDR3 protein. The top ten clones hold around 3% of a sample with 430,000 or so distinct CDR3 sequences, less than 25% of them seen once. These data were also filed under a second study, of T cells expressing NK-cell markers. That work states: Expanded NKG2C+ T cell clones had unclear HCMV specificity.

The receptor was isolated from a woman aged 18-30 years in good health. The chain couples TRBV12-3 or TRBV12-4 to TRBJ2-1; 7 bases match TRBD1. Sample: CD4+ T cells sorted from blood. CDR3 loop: CASSFRQGGINEQFF. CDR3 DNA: TGTGCCAGCAGTTTTAGACAGGGTGGAATCAATGAGCAGTTCTTC.